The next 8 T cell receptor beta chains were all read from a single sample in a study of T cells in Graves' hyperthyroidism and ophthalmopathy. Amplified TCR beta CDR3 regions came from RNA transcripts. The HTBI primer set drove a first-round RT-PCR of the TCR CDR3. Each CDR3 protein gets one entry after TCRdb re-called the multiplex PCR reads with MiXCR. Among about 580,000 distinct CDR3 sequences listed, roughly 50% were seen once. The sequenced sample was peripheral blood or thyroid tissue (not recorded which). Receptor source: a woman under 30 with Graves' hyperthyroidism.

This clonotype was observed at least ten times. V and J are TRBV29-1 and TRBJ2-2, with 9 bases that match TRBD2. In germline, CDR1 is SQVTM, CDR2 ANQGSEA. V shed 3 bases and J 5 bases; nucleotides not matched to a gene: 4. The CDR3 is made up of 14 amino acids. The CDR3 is CSVESSGETGELFF. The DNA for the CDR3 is TGCAGCGTTGAGTCTAGCGGGGAAACCGGGGAGCTGTTTTTT.

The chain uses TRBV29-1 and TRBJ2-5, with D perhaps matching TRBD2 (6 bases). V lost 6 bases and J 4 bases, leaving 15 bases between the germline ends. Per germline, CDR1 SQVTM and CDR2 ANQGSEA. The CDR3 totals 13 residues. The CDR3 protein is CSVGGARAETQYF. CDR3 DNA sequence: TGCAGCGTCGGAGGGGCGAGAGCAGAGACCCAGTACTTC.

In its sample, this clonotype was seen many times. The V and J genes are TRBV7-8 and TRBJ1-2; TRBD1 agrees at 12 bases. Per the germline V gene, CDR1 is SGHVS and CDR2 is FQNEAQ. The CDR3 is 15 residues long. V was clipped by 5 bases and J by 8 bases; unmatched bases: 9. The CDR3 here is CASSPGQGARGGYTF. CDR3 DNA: TGTGCCAGCAGCCCGGGACAGGGGGCTCGGGGAGGCTACACCTTC.

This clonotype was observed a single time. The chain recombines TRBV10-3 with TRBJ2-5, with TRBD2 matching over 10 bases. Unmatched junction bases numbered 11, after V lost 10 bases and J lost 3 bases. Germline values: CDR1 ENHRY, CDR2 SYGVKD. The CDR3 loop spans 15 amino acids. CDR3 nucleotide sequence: TGTGCCAGCAGCTCACGGACTAGCGGAGAAGAGACCCAGTACTTC. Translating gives CASSSRTSGEETQYF.

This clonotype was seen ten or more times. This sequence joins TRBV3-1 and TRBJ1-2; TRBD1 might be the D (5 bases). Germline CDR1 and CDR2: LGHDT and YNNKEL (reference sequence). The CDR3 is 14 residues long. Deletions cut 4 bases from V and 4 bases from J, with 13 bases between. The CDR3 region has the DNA TGTGCCAGCAGCCGGACAAGAGGTAGCTATGGCTACACCTTC. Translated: CASSRTRGSYGYTF.

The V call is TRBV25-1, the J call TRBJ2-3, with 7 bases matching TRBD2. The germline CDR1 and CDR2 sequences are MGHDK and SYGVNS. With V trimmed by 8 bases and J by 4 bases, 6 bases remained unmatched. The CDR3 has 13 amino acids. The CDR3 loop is CASRREIADTQYF. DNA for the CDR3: TGTGCCAGCCGGCGGGAGATAGCAGATACGCAGTATTTT.

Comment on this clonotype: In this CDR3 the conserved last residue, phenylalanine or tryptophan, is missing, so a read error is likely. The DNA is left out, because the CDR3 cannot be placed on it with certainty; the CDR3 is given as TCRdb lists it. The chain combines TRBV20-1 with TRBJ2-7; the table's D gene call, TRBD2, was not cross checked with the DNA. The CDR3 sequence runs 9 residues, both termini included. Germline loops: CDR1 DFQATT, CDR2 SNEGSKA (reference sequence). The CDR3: CSAGRGRGE.

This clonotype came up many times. This CDR3 is CASSLVKISGNTIYF. The CDR3, as DNA: TGTGCCAGCAGCTTAGTGAAGATCTCTGGAAACACCATATATTTT. This rearrangement joins TRBV13 to TRBJ1-3; D call uncertain. V was pared by 1 base and J by 0 bases, with 7 bases between. This CDR3 spans 15 amino acids. The germline gives CDR1 PRHDT, CDR2 FYEKMQ (reference sequence).